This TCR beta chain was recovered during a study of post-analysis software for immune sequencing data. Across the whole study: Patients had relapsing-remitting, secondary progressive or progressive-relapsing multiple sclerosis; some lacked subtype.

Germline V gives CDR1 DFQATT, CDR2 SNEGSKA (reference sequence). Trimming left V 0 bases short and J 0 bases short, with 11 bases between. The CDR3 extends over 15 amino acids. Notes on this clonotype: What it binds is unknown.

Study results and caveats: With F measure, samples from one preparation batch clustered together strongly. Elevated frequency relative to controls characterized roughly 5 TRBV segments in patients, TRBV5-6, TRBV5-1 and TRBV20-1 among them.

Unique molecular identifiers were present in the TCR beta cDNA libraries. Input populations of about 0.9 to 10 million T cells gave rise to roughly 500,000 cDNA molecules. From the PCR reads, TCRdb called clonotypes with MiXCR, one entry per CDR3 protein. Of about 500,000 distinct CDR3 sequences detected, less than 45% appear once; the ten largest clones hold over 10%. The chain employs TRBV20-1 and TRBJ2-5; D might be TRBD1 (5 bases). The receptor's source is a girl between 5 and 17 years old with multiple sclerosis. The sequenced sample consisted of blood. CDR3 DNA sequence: TGCAGTGCTAGAGATCCGGCAGGGAACCAAGAGACCCAGTACTTC. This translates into CSARDPAGNQETQYF.